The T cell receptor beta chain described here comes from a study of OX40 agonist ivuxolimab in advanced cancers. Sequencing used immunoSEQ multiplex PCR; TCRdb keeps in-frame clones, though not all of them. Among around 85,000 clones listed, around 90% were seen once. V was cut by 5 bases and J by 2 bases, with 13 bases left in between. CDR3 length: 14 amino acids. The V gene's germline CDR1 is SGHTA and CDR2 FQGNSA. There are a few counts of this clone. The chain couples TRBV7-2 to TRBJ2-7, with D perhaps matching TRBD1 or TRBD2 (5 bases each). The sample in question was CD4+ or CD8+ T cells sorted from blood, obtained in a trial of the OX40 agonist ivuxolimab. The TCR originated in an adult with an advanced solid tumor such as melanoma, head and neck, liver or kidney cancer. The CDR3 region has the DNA TGTGCCAGCAGCCCCAGGTGGGGGACCTACGAGCAGTACTTC. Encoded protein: CASSPRWGTYEQYF.